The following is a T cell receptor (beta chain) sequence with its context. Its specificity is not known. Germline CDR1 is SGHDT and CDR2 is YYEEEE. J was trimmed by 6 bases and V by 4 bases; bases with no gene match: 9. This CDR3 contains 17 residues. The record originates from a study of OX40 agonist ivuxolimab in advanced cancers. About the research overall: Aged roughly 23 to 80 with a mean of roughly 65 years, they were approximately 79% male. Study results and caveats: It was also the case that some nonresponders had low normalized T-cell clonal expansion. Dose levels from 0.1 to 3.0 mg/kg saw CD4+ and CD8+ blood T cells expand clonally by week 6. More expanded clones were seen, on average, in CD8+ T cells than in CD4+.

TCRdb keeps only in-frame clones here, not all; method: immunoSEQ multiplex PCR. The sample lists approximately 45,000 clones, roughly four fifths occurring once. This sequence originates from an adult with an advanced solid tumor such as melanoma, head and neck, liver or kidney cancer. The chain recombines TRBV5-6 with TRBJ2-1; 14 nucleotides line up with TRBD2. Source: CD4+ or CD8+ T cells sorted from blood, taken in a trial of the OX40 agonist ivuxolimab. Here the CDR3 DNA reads TGTGCCAGCAGCAAGACTAGCGGGAGGGGTGGTGGCAATGAGCAGTTCTTC. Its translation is CASSKTSGRGGGNEQFF. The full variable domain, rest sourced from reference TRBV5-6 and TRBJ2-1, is DAGVTQSPTHLIKTRGQQVTLRCSPKSGHDTVSWYQQALGQGPQFIFQYYEEEERQRGNFPDRFSGHQFPNYSSELNVNALLLGDSALYLCASSKTSGRGGGNEQFFGPGTRLTVL.